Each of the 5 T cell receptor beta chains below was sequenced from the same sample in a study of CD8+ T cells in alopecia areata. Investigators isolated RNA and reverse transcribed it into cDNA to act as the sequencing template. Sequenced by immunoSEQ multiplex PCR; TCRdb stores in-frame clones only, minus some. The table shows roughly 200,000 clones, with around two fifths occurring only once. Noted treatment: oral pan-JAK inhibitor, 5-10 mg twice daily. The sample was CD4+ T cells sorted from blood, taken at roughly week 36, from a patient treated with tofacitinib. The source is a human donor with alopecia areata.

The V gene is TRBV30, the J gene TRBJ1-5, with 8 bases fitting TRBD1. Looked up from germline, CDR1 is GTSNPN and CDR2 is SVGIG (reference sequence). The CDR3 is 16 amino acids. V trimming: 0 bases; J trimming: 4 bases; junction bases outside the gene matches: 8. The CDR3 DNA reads TGTGCCTGGAGTGTACGACAGGGGCCTCCTAATCAGCCCCAGCATTTT. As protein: CAWSVRQGPPNQPQHF. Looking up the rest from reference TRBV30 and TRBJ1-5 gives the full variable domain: SQTIHQWPATLVQPVGSPLSLECTVEGTSNPNLYWYRQAAGRGLQLLFYSVGIGQISSEVPQNLSASRPQDRQFILSSKKLLLSDSGFYLCAWSVRQGPPNQPQHFGDGTRLSIL.

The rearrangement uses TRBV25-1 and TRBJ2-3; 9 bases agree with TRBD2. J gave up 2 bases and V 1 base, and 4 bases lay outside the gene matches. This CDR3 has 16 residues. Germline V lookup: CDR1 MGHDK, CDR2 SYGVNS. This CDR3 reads CASSESTSGITDTQYF. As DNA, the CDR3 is TGTGCCAGCAGTGAATCGACTAGCGGAATCACAGATACGCAGTATTTT. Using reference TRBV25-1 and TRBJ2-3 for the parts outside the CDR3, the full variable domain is EADIYQTPRYLVIGTGKKITLECSQTMGHDKMYWYQQDPGMELHLIHYSYGVNSTEKGDLSSESTVSRIRTEHFPLTLESARPSHTSQYLCASSESTSGITDTQYFGPGTRLTVL.

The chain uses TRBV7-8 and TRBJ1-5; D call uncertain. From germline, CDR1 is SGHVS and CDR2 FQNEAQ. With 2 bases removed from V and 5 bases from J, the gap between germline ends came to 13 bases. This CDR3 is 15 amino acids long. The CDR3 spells CASSLFRRGDQPQHF. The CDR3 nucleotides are TGTGCCAGCAGCTTATTCCGGCGGGGTGATCAGCCCCAGCATTTT. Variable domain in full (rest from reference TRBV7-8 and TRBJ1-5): GAGVSQSPRYKVAKRGQDVALRCDPISGHVSLFWYQQALGQGPEFLTYFQNEAQLDKSGLPSDRFFAERPEGSVSTLKIQRTQQEDSAVYLCASSLFRRGDQPQHFGDGTRLSIL.

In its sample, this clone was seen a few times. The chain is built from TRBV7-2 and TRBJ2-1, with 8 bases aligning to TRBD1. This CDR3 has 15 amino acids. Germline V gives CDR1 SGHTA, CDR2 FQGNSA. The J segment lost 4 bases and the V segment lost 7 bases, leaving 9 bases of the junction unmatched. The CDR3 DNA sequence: TGTGCCAGCACCCCTCGGGACAGGTATTACAATGAGCAGTTCTTC. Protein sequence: CASTPRDRYYNEQFF.

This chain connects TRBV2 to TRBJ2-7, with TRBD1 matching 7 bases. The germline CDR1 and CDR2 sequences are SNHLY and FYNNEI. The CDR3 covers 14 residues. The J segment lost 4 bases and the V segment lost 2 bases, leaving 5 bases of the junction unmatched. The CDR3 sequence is CASSERGQRYEQYF. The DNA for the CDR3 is TGTGCCAGCAGTGAAAGGGGACAGCGATACGAGCAGTACTTC.